In its sample, the clone carrying this TCR beta chain was seen many times. Noted time point: patch test 1, 2 weeks after DPC sensitization. Noted treatment: therapeutic diphenylcyclopropenone sensitization with weekly scalp DPC. The entry originates in a study of human T cells and chemical hapten exposure. Using its own MiXCR run on the RACE reads, TCRdb lists one record per CDR3 protein. Of about 340,000 distinct CDR3 sequences listed, under 9% are singletons. Sequencing used whole blood, obtained in connection with sensitization to the hapten diphenylcyclopropenone (DPC). The sequence was collected from a woman aged 18 to 35 with alopecia areata. Some clones in this sample may be carry-over from other donors' samples.

Here the CDR3 DNA reads TGCAGTGCTTGGGGACAGGGAGATAACTATGGCTACACCTTC. As protein: CSAWGQGDNYGYTF. This chain links TRBV20-1 with TRBJ1-2, with TRBD1 matching 9 bases. The CDR3 has 14 amino acids. CDR1 is DFQATT, CDR2 SNEGSKA, per germline (reference sequence). With 5 bases clipped from V and 1 base from J, the junction kept 5 bases outside the gene matches.